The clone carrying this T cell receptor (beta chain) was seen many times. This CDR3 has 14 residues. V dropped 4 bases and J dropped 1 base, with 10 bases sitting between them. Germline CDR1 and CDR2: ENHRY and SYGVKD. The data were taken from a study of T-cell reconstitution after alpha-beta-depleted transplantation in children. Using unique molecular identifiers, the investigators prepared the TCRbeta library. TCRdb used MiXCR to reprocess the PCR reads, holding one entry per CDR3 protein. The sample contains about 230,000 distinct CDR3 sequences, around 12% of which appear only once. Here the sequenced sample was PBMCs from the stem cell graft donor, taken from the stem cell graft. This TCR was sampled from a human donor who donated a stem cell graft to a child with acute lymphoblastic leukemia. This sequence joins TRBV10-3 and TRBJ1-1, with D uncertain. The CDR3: CAISGQLTNTEAFF. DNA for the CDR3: TGTGCCATCAGTGGGCAGCTGACGAACACTGAAGCTTTCTTT.